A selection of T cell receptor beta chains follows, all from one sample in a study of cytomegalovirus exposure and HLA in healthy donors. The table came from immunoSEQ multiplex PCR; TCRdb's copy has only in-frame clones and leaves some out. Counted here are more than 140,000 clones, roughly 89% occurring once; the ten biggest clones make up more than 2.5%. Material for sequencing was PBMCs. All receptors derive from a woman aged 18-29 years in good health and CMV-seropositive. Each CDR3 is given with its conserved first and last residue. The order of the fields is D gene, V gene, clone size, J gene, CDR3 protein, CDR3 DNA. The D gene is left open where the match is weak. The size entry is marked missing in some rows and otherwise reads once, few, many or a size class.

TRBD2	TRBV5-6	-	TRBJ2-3	CASSLRLAGGPADTQYF	TGTGCCAGCAGCCTCAGACTAGCGGGAGGGCCGGCGGATACGCAGTATTTT
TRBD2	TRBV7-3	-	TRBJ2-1	CASSKGLTYNEQFF	TGTGCCAGCAGCAAGGGACTAACCTACAATGAGCAGTTCTTC
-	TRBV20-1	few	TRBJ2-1	CSARDYNEQFF	TGCAGTGCTCGGGACTACAATGAGCAGTTCTTC
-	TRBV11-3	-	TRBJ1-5	CASSQTERYSNQPQHF	TGTGCCAGCAGCCAGACAGAGCGCTATAGCAATCAGCCCCAGCATTTT
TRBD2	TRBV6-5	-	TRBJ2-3	CASSWASGDPDTQYF	TGTGCCAGCAGTTGGGCTAGCGGGGATCCAGATACGCAGTATTTT
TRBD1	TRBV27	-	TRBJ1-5	CASSSGQGAYSNQPQHF	TGTGCCAGCAGTTCGGGACAGGGGGCATATAGCAATCAGCCCCAGCATTTT
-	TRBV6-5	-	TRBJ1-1	CASRTPVGGTEAFF	TGTGCCAGCAGAACCCCGGTGGGGGGGACTGAAGCTTTCTTT
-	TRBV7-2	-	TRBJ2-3	CASSLAGATDTQYF	TGTGCCAGCAGCTTAGCGGGAGCCACAGATACGCAGTATTTT
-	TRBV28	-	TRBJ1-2	CASSLPSRPNYGYTF	TGTGCCAGCAGTCTACCCTCGCGGCCTAACTATGGCTACACCTTC
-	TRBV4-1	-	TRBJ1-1	CASSQVGQNTEAFF	TGCGCCAGCAGCCAAGTGGGACAGAACACTGAAGCTTTCTTT
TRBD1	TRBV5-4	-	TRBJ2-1	CASSLDGTGGYNEQFF	TGTGCCAGCAGCTTGGACGGGACAGGGGGCTACAATGAGCAGTTCTTC
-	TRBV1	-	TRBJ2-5	CTSETVYQETQYF	TGCACCTCGGAGACAGTGTACCAAGAGACCCAGTACTTC
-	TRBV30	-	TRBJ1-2	CAWSNERYGYTF	TGTGCCTGGAGTAACGAGAGATATGGCTACACCTTC
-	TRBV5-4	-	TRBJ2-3	CASSLDSFTDTQYF	TGTGCCAGCAGCTTGGACTCTTTCACAGATACGCAGTATTTT
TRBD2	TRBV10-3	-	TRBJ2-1	CAIGLAGGKSSYNEQFF	TGTGCCATAGGACTAGCGGGAGGGAAGAGCTCCTACAATGAGCAGTTCTTC
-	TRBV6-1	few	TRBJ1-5	CASSEWAGDSNQPQHF	TGTGCCAGCAGTGAATGGGCGGGGGATAGCAATCAGCCCCAGCATTTT
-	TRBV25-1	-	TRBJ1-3	CASTTVTDTIYF	TGTGCCAGCACGACAGTCACGGACACCATATATTTT
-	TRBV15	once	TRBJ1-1	CATSGEKIAEAFF	TGTGCCACCAGCGGAGAAAAGATAGCTGAAGCTTTCTTT
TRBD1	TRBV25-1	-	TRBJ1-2	CASSHGTGGDGYTF	TGTGCCAGCAGTCACGGGACAGGGGGCGACGGCTACACCTTC
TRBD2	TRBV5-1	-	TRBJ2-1	CASSSIAGAYNEQFF	TGCGCCAGCAGCTCAATAGCGGGAGCGTACAATGAGCAGTTCTTC
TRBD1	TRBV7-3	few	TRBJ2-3	CASSHRQGSTDTQYF	TGTGCCAGCAGCCACAGACAGGGGAGCACAGATACGCAGTATTTT
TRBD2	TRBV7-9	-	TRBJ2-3	CASSLRTSRDTDTQYF	TGTGCCAGCAGCCTCCGGACTAGCAGAGACACAGATACGCAGTATTTT
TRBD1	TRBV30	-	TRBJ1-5	CAWGDRKYQPQHF	TGTGCCTGGGGGGACAGAAAATATCAGCCCCAGCATTTT
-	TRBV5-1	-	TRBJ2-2	CASSSRVADNTGELFF	TGCGCCAGCAGCTCGCGGGTAGCGGACAACACCGGGGAGCTGTTTTTT
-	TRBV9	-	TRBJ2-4	CASSPLGLAKNIQYF	TGTGCCAGCAGCCCATTGGGGCTAGCCAAAAACATTCAGTACTTC
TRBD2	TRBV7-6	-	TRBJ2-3	CASSRPVAGGGTDTQYF	TGTGCCAGCAGCCGTCCCGTAGCGGGAGGCGGGACAGATACGCAGTATTTT
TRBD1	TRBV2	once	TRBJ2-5	CASRNRDRGQETQYF	TGTGCCAGCAGAAACCGGGACAGGGGACAAGAGACCCAGTACTTC
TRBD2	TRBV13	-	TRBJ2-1	CASTYLGSGRGGEQFF	TGTGCCAGCACCTACTTAGGAAGCGGGAGAGGAGGTGAGCAGTTCTTC
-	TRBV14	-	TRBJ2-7	CASSQGMRYEQYF	TGTGCCAGCAGCCAAGGTATGAGATACGAGCAGTACTTC
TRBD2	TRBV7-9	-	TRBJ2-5	CASSFGRASQETQYF	TGTGCCAGCAGCTTTGGGAGGGCATCCCAAGAGACCCAGTACTTC
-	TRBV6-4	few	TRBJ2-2	CASSVGGGTGELFF	TGTGCCAGCAGTGTAGGGGGTGGCACCGGGGAGCTGTTTTTT
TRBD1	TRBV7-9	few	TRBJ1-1	CASSPWTGIMNTEAFF	TGTGCCAGCAGCCCATGGACAGGAATAATGAACACTGAAGCTTTCTTT
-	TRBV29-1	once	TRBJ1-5	CSAGGAGDQPQHF	TGCAGCGCAGGAGGGGCCGGAGATCAGCCCCAGCATTTT
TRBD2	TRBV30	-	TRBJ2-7	CASGTSVYEQYF	TGTGCCTCCGGGACTAGCGTCTACGAGCAGTACTTC
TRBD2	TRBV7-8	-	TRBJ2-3	CASSLGPLAGFTDTQYF	TGTGCCAGCAGCTTAGGGCCTCTAGCGGGATTCACAGATACGCAGTATTTT
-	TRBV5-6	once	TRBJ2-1	CASSLLDGYNEQFF	TGTGCCAGCAGCTTGCTAGATGGGTACAATGAGCAGTTCTTC